In this sample, the clone carrying this TCR beta chain turned up many times. Investigators prepared the TCR beta libraries by applying iRepertoire HTBI primers and Arm-PCR of CDR3 regions. TCRdb reprocessed the multiplex PCR reads via MiXCR and lists one record per CDR3 protein. Of over 450,000 distinct CDR3 sequences in the sample, around 12% are singletons; the top ten hold about 8.9%. Time point noted: newly diagnosed GD, antithyroid drugs for less than 3 months. PBMC RNA served as the TCR library source. This sample stems from a study of regulatory T cells in long-lasting Graves disease. A further study also used this sample, focusing on T cells in Graves' hyperthyroidism and ophthalmopathy. Turning to that study: Most expanded thyroid clonotypes above 0.001 recurred in blood.

The sequence derives from a woman aged 25 to 39 with Graves disease. The sequencing used peripheral blood mononuclear cells (PBMCs), collected at new diagnosis, from a patient treated with antithyroid drugs.

DNA of the CDR3: TGTGCCAGCAGTGAAGGGTGGACAGGGATCAATCAGCCCCAGCATTTT. It yields the protein CASSEGWTGINQPQHF. V gene TRBV2 combines with J gene TRBJ1-5, with 8 bases aligning to TRBD1. Germline lookup yields CDR1 SNHLY and CDR2 FYNNEI. CDR3 size: 16 residues. V shed 1 base, J shed 3 bases, and the junction held 5 bases outside the gene matches.